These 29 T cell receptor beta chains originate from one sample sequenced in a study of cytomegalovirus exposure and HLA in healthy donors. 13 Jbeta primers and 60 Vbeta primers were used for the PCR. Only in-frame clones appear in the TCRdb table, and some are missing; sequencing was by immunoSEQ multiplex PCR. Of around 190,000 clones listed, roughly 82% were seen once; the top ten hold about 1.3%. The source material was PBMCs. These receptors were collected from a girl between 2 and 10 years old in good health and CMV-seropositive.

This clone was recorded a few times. The CDR3 sequence: CASSQEGRGGGMISEKLFF. The CDR3 DNA is TGTGCCAGCAGCCAGGAGGGTCGGGGAGGGGGAATGATAAGTGAAAAACTGTTTTTT. The chain couples TRBV4-2 to TRBJ1-4, with D maybe TRBD1 (6 bases). CDR3 length: 19 amino acids. Germline CDR1 is LGHNA and CDR2 is YNFKEQ. Trimming left V 3 bases short and J 7 bases short, with 27 bases between.

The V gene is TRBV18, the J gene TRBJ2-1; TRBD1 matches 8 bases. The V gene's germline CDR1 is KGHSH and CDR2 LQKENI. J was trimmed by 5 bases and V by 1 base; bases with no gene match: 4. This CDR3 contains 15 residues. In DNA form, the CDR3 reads TGTGCCAGCTCACCACGGACAGGGTCAGACAATGAGCAGTTCTTC. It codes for CASSPRTGSDNEQFF.

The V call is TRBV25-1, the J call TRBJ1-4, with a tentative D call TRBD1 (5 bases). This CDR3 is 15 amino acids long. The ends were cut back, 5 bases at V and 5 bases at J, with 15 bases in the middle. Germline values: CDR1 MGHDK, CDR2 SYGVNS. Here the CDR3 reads CASSPMGGGNEKLFF. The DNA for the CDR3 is TGTGCCAGCAGTCCGATGGGGGGGGGAAATGAAAAACTGTTTTTT.

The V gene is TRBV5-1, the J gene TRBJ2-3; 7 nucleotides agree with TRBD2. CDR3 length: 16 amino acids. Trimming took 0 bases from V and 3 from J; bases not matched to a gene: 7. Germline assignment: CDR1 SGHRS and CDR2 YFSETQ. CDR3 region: CASSLAPASGTDTQYF. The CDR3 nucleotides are TGCGCCAGCAGCTTGGCCCCCGCTAGCGGAACAGATACGCAGTATTTT.

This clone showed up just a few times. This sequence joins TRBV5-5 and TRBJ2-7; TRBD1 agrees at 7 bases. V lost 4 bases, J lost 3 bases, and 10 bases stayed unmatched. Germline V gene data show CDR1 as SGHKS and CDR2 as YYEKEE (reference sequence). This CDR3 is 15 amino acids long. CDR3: CASSPRAGGNYEQYF. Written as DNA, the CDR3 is TGTGCCAGCAGCCCCCGGGCAGGGGGAAACTACGAGCAGTACTTC.

The CDR3: CASSSSGTGENIQYF. Written as DNA, the CDR3 is TGTGCCAGCAGTTCTTCCGGGACAGGTGAAAACATTCAGTACTTC. V gene TRBV6-5 combines with J gene TRBJ2-4, with 8 bases aligning to TRBD1. The germline CDR1 and CDR2 sequences are MNHEY and SVGAGI. The CDR3 sequence is 15 residues long. The V and J ends lost 4 bases and 5 bases, in that order; junction bases with no gene match: 7.

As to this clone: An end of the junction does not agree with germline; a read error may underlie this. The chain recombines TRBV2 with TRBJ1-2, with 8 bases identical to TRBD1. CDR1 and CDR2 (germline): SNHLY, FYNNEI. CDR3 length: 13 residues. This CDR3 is CASSEDRGRGYTF. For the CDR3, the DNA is TGTGCCAGCAGCGAAGACAGGGGCAGGGGCTACACCTTC.

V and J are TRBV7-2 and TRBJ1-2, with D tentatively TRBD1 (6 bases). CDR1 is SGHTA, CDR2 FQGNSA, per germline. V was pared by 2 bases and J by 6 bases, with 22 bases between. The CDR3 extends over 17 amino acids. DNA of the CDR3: TGTGCCAGCAGCTTAAATTCCCTGACCAGGGGCGGCAATGGCTACACCTTC. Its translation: CASSLNSLTRGGNGYTF.

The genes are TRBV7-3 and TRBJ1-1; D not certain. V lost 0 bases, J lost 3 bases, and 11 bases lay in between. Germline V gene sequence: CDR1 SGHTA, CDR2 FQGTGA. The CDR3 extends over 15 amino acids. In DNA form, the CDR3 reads TGTGCCAGCAGCTTAACGAGGGTAAAATACACTGAAGCTTTCTTT. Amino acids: CASSLTRVKYTEAFF.

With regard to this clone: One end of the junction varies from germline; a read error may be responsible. This CDR3 reads CASSLAQGSEQYF. As DNA, the CDR3 is TGTGCTAGCAGCTTAGCACAGGGGTCCGAGCAGTACTTC. V gene TRBV7-7 combines with J gene TRBJ2-7; 7 positions agree with TRBD1. Germline-derived CDR1 and CDR2 are SSHAT and FNYEAQ (reference sequence). This CDR3 has 13 residues.

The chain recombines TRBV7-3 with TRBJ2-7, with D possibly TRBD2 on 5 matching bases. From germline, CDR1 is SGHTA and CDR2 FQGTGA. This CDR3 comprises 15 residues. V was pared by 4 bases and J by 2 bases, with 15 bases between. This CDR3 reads CASSSSTGKTYEQYF. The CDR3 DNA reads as TGTGCCAGCAGCTCATCTACCGGGAAAACCTACGAGCAGTACTTC.

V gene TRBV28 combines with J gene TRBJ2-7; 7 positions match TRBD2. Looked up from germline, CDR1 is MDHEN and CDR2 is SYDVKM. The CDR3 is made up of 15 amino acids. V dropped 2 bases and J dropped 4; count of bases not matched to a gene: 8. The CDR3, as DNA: TGTGCCAGCAGTTTAGGGGGGGTGGGGCTTTACGAGCAGTACTTC. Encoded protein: CASSLGGVGLYEQYF.

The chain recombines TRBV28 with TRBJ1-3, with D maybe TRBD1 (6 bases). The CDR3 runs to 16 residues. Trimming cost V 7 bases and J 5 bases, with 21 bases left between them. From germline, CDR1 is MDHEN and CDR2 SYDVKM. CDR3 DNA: TGTGCCAGCACCACGAGAGGGGGGGACCTAAGAAACACCATATATTTT. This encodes CASTTRGGDLRNTIYF.

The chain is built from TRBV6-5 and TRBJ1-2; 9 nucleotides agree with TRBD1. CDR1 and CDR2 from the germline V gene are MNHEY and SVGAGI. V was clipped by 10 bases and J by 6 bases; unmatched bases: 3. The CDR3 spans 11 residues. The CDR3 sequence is CATRQGDGYTF. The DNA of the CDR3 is TGTGCCACCAGACAGGGGGATGGCTACACCTTC.

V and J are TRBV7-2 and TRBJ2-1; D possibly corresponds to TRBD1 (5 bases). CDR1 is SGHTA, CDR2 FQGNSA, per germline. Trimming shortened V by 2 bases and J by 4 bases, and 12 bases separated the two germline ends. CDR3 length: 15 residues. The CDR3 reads CASSLRGHPYNEQFF. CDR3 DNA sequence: TGTGCCAGCAGCTTACGAGGACATCCTTACAATGAGCAGTTCTTC.

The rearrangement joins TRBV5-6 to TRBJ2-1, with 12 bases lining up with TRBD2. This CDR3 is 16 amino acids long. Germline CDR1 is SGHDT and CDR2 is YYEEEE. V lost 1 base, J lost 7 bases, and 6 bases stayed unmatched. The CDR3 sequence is CASSLSSGGAGNEQFF. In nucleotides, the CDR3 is TGTGCCAGCAGCTTGTCTAGCGGGGGGGCTGGGAATGAGCAGTTCTTC.

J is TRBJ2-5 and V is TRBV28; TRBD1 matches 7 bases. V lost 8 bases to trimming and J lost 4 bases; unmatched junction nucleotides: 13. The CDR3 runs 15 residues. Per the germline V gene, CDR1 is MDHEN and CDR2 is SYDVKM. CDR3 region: CASRALPQGRETQYF. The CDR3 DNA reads TGTGCCAGCCGAGCACTCCCACAGGGGAGAGAGACCCAGTACTTC.

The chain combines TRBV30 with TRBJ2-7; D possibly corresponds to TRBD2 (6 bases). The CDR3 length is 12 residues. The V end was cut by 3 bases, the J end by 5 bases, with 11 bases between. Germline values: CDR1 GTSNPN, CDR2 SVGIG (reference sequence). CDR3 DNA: TGTGCCTGGAGCGCCGGCGGGGACGAGCAGTACTTC. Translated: CAWSAGGDEQYF.

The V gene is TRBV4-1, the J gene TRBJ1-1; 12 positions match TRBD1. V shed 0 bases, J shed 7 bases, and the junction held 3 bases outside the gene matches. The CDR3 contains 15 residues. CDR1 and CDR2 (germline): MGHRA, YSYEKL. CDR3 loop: CASSQDGTGGGEAFF. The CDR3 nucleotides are TGCGCCAGCAGCCAAGACGGGACAGGGGGCGGTGAAGCTTTCTTT.

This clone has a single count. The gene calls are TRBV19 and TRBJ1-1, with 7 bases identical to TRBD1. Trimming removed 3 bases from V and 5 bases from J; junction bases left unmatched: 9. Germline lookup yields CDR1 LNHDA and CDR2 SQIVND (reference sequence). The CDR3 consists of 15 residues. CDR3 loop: CASSMGGGGRTEAFF. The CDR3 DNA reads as TGTGCCAGTAGTATGGGAGGGGGCGGGAGGACTGAAGCTTTCTTT. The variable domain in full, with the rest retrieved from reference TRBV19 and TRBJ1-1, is DGGITQSPKYLFRKEGQNVTLSCEQNLNHDAMYWYRQDPGQGLRLIYYSQIVNDFQKGDIAEGYSVSREKKESFPLTVTSAQKNPTAFYLCASSMGGGGRTEAFFGQGTRLTVV.

DNA for the CDR3: TGTGCCAGCAGCGTGTCCCCGACTCGGGCCGGGGAGCTGTTTTTT. This encodes CASSVSPTRAGELFF. This sequence joins TRBV9 and TRBJ2-2, with unresolved D. The V gene lost 2 bases and the J gene lost 6 bases, with 14 bases spanning the gap. The CDR3 loop spans 15 amino acids. Germline loops: CDR1 SGDLS, CDR2 YYNGEE.

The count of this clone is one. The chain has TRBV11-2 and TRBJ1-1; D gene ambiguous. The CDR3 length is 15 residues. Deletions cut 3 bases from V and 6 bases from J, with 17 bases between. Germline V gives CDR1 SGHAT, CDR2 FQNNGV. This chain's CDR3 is CASSFEAAGVSEAFF. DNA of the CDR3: TGTGCCAGCAGCTTTGAAGCCGCAGGTGTCTCTGAAGCTTTCTTT.

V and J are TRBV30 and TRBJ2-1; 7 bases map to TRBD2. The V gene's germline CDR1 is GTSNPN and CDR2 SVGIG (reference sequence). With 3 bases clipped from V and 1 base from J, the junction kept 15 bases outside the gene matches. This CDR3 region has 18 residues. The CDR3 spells CAWRTLKGTTRSYNEQFF. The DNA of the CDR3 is TGTGCCTGGAGGACGCTGAAAGGGACTACCCGATCCTACAATGAGCAGTTCTTC. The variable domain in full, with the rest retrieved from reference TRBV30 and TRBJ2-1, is SQTIHQWPATLVQPVGSPLSLECTVEGTSNPNLYWYRQAAGRGLQLLFYSVGIGQISSEVPQNLSASRPQDRQFILSSKKLLLSDSGFYLCAWRTLKGTTRSYNEQFFGPGTRLTVL.

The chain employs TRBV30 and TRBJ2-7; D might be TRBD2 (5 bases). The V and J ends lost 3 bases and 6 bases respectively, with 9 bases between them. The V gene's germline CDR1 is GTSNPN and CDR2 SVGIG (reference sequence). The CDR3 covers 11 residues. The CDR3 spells CAWSVRGEQYF. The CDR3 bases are TGTGCCTGGAGCGTTCGGGGCGAGCAGTACTTC.

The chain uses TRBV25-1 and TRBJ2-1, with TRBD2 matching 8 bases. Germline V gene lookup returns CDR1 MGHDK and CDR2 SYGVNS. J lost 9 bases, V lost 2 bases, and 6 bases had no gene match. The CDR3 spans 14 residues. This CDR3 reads CASSEGLAVGEQFF. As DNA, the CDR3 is TGTGCCAGCAGTGAAGGACTAGCAGTAGGTGAGCAGTTCTTC.

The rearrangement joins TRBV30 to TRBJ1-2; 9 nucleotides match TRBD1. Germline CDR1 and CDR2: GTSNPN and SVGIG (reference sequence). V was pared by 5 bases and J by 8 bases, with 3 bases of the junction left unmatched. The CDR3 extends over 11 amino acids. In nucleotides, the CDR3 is TGTGCCTGGGGACAGGGGCCAGGCTACACCTTC. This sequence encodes CAWGQGPGYTF.

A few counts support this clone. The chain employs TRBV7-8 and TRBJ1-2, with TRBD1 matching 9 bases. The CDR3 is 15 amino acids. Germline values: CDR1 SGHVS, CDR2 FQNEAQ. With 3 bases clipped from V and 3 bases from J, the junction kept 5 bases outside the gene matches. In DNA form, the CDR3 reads TGTGCCAGCAGCTTCAACAGGGGGCTCGACTATGGCTACACCTTC. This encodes CASSFNRGLDYGYTF.

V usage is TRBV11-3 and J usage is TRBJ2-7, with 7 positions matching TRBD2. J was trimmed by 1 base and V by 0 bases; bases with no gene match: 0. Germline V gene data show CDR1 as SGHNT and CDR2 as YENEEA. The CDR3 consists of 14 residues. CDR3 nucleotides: TGTGCCAGCAGCTTAGAAGCGGGATCCTACGAGCAGTACTTC. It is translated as CASSLEAGSYEQYF.

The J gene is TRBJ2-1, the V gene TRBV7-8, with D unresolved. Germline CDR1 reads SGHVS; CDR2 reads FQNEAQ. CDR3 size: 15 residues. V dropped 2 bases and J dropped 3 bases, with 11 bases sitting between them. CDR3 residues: CASSLSWQVYNEQFF. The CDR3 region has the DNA TGTGCCAGCAGCTTATCGTGGCAGGTCTACAATGAGCAGTTCTTC. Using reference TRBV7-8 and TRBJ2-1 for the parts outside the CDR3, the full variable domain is GAGVSQSPRYKVAKRGQDVALRCDPISGHVSLFWYQQALGQGPEFLTYFQNEAQLDKSGLPSDRFFAERPEGSVSTLKIQRTQQEDSAVYLCASSLSWQVYNEQFFGPGTRLTVL.